Reported below is one T cell receptor beta chain. The Seattle patients joined while their infection was active and were tracked longitudinally afterward. The record originates from a study of blood T cell repertoires in COVID-19. For the study at large: The United States, Italy and Spain provided the acute and convalescent COVID-19 samples. Sources were T cells, B-cell-depleted T cells, or PBMCs; the material itself was cDNA or gDNA.

In the study's own analysis: Reference gene primers were amplified, and this amplification served to estimate nucleated cell counts. TCRdb's copy holds only in-frame clones and misses some; the assay was immunoSEQ multiplex PCR. V and J calls and clone size come straight from that table; D and trimming were deduced from the DNA. In the table there are some 58,000 clones, approximately 78% of which are singletons. CDR1 SGHRS and CDR2 YFSETQ come from the germline V gene. The CDR3 consists of 19 residues. With 3 bases clipped from V and 1 base from J, the junction kept 13 bases outside the gene matches.

The rearrangement joins TRBV5-1 to TRBJ2-7, with 13 nucleotides matching TRBD2. The clonotype comes from a man between 60 and 75 years old with COVID-19, enrolled during active disease. Material for sequencing was peripheral blood. The CDR3 region has the DNA TGCGCCAGCAGCTCTGGACTAGCGGGAGTGTCGAAGGGATCCTACGAGCAGTACTTC. The encoded protein is CASSSGLAGVSKGSYEQYF.